This record concerns one T cell receptor (beta chain) sequence. No antigen is known for it. The sample originates from a study of cytomegalovirus exposure and HLA in healthy donors. This CDR3 has 20 residues. Trimming removed 2 bases from V and 3 bases from J; junction bases left unmatched: 20. Germline V lookup: CDR1 LGHNA, CDR2 YNFKEQ. Primers included in the PCR were 60 Vbeta and 13 Jbeta primers. Sequencing used immunoSEQ multiplex PCR; TCRdb keeps in-frame clones, though not all of them. The sample yields roughly 78,000 clones, approximately 57% seen once. Overall study results and limits: Earlier results showed most TCR beta V segments being productive about 87% or about 30% of the time. Donor immune exposure was known only as CMV serostatus. The investigators catalogued 160 or so TCR beta chains as cytomegalovirus-associated. Highly shared sequence variants in one cluster were likely a sequencing artifact.

This TCR came from a man younger than 45 in good health and CMV-seropositive. The sequenced sample was PBMCs. This chain uses TRBV4-2 with TRBJ2-5; TRBD2 aligns across 8 bases. CDR3 loop: CASSQRVWSSERELEETQYF. The DNA of the CDR3 is TGTGCCAGCAGCCAAAGGGTGTGGAGTAGCGAGCGGGAGCTTGAAGAGACCCAGTACTTC.